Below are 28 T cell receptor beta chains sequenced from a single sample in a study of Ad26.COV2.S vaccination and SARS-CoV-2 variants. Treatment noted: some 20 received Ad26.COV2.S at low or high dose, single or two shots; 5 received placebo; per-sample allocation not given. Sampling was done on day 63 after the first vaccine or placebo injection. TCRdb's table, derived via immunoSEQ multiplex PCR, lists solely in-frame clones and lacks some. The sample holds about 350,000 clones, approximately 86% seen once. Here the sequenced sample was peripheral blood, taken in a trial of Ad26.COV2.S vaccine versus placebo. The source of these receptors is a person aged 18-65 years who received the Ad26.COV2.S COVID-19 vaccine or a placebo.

The chain's CDR3 is CASSAGLAGESYQETQYF. DNA for the CDR3: TGTGCCAGCAGTGCTGGGCTAGCGGGAGAGTCCTACCAAGAGACCCAGTACTTC. The V and J genes are TRBV6-4 and TRBJ2-5; 10 nucleotides agree with TRBD2. Losses at the gene ends were 4 bases for V and 0 bases for J; bases not matched to a gene: 11. The CDR3 runs to 18 residues. Germline CDR1 MRHNA, CDR2 SNTAGT.

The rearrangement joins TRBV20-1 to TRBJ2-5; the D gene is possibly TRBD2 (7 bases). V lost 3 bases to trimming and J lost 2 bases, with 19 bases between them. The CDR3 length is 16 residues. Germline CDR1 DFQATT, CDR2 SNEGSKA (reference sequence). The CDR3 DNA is TGCAGTGCTAGTGCTTTAGGGGGGGGGAAGCAAGAGACCCAGTACTTC. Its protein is CSASALGGGKQETQYF.

Written as DNA, the CDR3 is TGTGCCAGCAGCTCATCCGGGACAGGGGGCTACGAGCAGTACTTC. It specifies CASSSSGTGGYEQYF. The chain uses TRBV7-2 and TRBJ2-7, with TRBD1 matching over 11 bases. CDR3 length: 15 residues. The V and J ends lost 4 bases and 3 bases, in that order; junction bases with no gene match: 5. Germline V gene lookup returns CDR1 SGHTA and CDR2 FQGNSA.

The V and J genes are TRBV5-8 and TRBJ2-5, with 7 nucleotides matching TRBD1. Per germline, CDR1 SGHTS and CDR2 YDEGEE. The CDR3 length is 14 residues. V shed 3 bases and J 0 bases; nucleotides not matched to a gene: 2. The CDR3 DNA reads TGTGCCAGCAGCTCAGGGGGTTACCAAGAGACCCAGTACTTC. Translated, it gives CASSSGGYQETQYF.

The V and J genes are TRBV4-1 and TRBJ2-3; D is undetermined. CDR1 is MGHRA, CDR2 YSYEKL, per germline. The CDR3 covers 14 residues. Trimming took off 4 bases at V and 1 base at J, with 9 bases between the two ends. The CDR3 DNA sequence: TGCGCCAGCAGCCGCCAATATGGCACAGATACGCAGTATTTT. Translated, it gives CASSRQYGTDTQYF.

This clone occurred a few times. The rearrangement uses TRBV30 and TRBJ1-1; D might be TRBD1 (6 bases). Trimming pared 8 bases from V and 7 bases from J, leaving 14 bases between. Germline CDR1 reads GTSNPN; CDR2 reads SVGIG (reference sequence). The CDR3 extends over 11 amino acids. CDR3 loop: CAVDPGDEAFF. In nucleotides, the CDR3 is TGTGCCGTGGACCCAGGGGATGAAGCTTTCTTT.

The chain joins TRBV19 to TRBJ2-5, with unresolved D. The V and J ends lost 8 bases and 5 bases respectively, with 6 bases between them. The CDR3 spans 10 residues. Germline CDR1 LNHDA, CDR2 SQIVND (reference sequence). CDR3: CASGRETQYF. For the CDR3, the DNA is TGTGCCAGTGGGCGTGAGACCCAGTACTTC. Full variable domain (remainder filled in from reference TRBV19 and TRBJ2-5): DGGITQSPKYLFRKEGQNVTLSCEQNLNHDAMYWYRQDPGQGLRLIYYSQIVNDFQKGDIAEGYSVSREKKESFPLTVTSAQKNPTAFYLCASGRETQYFGPGTRLLVL.

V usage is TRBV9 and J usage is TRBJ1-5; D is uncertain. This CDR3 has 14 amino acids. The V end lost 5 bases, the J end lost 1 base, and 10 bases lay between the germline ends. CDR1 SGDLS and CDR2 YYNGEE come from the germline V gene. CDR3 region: CASSDGRSNQPQHF. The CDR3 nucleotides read TGTGCCAGCAGTGATGGACGGAGCAATCAGCCCCAGCATTTT.

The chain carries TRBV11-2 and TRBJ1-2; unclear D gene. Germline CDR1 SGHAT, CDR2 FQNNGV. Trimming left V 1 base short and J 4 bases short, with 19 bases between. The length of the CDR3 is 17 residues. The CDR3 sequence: CASSLGPPLEVIYGYTF. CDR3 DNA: TGTGCCAGCAGCTTAGGCCCCCCCCTGGAAGTGATCTATGGCTACACCTTC.

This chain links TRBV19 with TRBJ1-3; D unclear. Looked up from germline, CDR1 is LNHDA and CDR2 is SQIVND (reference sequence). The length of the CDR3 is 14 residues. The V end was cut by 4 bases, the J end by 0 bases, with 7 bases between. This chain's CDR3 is CASSKWGSGNTIYF. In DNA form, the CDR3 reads TGTGCCAGTAGTAAGTGGGGCTCTGGAAACACCATATATTTT.

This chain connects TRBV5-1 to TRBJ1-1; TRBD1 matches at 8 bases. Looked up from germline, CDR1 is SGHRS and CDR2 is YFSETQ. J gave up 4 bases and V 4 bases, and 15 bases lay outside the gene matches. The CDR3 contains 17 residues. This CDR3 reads CASSPDRVGEITTEAFF. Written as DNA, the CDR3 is TGCGCCAGCAGCCCGGACAGGGTCGGGGAAATTACCACTGAAGCTTTCTTT.

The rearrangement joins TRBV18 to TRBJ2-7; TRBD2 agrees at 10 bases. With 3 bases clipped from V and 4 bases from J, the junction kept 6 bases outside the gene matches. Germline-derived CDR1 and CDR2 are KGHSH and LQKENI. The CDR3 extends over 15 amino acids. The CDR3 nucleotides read TGTGCCAGCTCACCCCAACTAGCGGGGAGTTACGAGCAGTACTTC. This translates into CASSPQLAGSYEQYF.

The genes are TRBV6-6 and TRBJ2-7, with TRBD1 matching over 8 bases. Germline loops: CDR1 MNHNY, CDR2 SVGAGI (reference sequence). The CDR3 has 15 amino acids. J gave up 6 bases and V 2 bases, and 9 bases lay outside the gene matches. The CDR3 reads CASSYPTGELVEQYF. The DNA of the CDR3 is TGTGCCAGCAGTTACCCGACAGGGGAACTAGTCGAGCAGTACTTC.

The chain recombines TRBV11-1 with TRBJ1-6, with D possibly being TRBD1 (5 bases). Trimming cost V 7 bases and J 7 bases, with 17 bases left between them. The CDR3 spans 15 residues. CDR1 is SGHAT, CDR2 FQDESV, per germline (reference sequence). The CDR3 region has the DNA TGTGCCAGCACCTCCGGGGCAGGAGGGAATTCACCCCTCCACTTT. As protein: CASTSGAGGNSPLHF. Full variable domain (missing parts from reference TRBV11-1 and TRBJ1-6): EAEVAQSPRYKITEKSQAVAFWCDPISGHATLYWYRQILGQGPELLVQFQDESVVDDSQLPKDRFSAERLKGVDSTLKIQPAELGDSAMYLCASTSGAGGNSPLHFGNGTRLTVT.

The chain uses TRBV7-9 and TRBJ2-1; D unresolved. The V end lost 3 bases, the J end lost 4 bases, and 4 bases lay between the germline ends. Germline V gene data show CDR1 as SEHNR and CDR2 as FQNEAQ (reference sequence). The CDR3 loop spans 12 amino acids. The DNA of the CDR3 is TGTGCCAGCAGCTTGCCTTACAATGAGCAGTTCTTC. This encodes CASSLPYNEQFF.

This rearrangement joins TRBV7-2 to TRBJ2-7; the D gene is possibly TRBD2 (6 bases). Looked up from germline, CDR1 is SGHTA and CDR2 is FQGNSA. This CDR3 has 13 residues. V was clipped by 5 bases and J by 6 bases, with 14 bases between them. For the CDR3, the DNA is TGTGCCAGCAGCCCCTATCGGGGGAGCGAGCAGTACTTC. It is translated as CASSPYRGSEQYF.

CDR3 amino acids: CASSGQSSYNEQFF. DNA for the CDR3: TGTGCCAGTAGTGGACAGAGCTCCTACAATGAGCAGTTCTTC. This chain uses TRBV19 with TRBJ2-1, with a possible D match to TRBD1 (6 bases). The CDR3 has 14 amino acids. The V gene lost 5 bases and the J gene lost 0 bases, with 8 bases spanning the gap. Germline V lookup: CDR1 LNHDA, CDR2 SQIVND (reference sequence).

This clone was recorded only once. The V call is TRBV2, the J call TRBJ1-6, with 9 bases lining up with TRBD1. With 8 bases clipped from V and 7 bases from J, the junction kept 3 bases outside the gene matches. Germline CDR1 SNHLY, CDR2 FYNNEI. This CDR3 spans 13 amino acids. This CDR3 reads CASLGQGNSPLHF. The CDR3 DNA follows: TGTGCCAGCTTGGGACAGGGCAATTCACCCCTCCACTTT.

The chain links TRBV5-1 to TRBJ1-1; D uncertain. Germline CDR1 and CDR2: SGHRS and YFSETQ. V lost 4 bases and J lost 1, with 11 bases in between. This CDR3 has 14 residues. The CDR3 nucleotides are TGCGCCAGCAGCCCCCAAGGACGGAACACTGAAGCTTTCTTT. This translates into CASSPQGRNTEAFF.

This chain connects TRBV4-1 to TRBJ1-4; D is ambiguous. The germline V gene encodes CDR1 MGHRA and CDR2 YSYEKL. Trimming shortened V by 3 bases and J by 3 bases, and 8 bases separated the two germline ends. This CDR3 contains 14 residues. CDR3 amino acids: CASSQVWANEKLFF. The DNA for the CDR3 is TGCGCCAGCAGCCAGGTGTGGGCTAATGAAAAACTGTTTTTT.

The CDR3 is CASSYRPAINYGYTF. As DNA, the CDR3 is TGTGCCAGCAGTTATCGACCGGCCATTAACTATGGCTACACCTTC. The chain couples TRBV6-5 to TRBJ1-2, with D unclear. The germline CDR1 and CDR2 sequences are MNHEY and SVGAGI. The CDR3 contains 15 residues. Between the trimmed V and J ends, which lost 3 bases and 1 base, there was a span of 12 bases.

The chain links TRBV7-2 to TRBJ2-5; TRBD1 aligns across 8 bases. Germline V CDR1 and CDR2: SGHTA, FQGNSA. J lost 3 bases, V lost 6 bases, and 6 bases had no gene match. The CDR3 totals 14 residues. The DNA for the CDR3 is TGTGCCAGCAGGCGGACAGGGATAAAAGAGACCCAGTACTTC. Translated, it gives CASRRTGIKETQYF.

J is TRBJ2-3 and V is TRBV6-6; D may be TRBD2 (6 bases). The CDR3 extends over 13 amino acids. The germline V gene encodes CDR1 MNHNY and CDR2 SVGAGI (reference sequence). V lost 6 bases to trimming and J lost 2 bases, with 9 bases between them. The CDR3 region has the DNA TGTGCCAGCAGGGGGCGGGACACAGATACGCAGTATTTT. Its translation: CASRGRDTDTQYF.

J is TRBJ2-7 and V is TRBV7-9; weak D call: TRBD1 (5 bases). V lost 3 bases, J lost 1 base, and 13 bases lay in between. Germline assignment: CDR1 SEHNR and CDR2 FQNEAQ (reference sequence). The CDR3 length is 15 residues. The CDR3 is CASSLEDSSSYEQYF. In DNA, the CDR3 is TGTGCCAGCAGCTTGGAAGACAGCTCTTCCTACGAGCAGTACTTC.

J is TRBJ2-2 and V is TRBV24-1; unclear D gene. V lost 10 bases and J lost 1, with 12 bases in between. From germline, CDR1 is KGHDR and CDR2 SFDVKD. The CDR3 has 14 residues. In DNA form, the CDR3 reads TGTGCCACGGCCTCCGGCGGGAACACCGGGGAGCTGTTTTTT. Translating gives CATASGGNTGELFF.

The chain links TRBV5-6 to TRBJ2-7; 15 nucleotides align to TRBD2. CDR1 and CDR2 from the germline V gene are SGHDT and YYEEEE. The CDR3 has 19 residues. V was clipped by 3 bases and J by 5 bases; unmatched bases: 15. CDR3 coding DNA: TGTGCCAGCAGCTCCCCGGGACTAGCGGGAGGAATTCGTCGACACGAGCAGTACTTC. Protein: CASSSPGLAGGIRRHEQYF.

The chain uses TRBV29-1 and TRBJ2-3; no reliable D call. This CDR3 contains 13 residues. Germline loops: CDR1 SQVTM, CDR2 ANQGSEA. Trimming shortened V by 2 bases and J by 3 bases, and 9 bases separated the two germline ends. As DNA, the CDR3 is TGCAGCGTTGAACTTGGTGGAACAGATACGCAGTATTTT. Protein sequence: CSVELGGTDTQYF.

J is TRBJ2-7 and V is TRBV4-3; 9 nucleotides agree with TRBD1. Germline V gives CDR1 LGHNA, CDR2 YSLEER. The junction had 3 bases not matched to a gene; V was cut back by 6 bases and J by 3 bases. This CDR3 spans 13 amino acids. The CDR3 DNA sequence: TGCGCCAGCAGGGGACAGGGTCACTACGAGCAGTACTTC. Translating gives CASRGQGHYEQYF.